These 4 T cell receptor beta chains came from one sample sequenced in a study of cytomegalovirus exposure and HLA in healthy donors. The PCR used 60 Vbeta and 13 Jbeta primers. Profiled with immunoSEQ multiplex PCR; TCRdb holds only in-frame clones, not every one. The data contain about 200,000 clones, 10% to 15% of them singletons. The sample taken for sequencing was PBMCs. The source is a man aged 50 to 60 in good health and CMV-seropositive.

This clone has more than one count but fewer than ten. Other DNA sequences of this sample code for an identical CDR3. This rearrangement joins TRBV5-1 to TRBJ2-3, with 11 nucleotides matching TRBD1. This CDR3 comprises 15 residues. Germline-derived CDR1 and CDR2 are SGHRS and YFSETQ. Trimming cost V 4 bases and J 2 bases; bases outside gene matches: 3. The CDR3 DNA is TGCGCCAGCAGCCTAGGACAGGGGGCCACAGATACGCAGTATTTT. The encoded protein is CASSLGQGATDTQYF. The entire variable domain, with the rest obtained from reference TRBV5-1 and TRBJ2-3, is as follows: KAGVTQTPRYLIKTRGQQVTLSCSPISGHRSVSWYQQTPGQGLQFLFEYFSETQRNKGNFPGRFSGRQFSNSRSEMNVSTLELGDSALYLCASSLGQGATDTQYFGPGTRLTVL.

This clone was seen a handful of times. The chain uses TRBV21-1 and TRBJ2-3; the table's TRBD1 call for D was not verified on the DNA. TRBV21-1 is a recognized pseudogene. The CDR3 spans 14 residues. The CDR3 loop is CASTLRGLTDTQYF. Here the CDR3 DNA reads TGTGCCAGCACCCTAAGGGGGTTAACTGATACGCAGTATTTT.

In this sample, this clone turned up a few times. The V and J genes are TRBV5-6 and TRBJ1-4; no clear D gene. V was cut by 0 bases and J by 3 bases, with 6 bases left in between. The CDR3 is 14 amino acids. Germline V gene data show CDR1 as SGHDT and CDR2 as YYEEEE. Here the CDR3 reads CASSLGAPNEKLFF. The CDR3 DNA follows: TGTGCCAGCAGCTTGGGGGCTCCTAATGAAAAACTGTTTTTT.

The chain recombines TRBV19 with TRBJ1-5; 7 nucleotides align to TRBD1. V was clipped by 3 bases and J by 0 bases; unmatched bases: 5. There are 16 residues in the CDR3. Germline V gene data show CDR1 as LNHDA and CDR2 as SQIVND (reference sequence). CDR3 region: CASSMGQIPSNQPQHF. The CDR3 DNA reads TGTGCCAGTAGTATGGGACAGATCCCTAGCAATCAGCCCCAGCATTTT.